This T cell receptor beta chain was identified during a study of blood T cell repertoires in COVID-19. In the original processing: Amplification of reference gene primers was used by the study to estimate nucleated cell counts. Using immunoSEQ multiplex PCR, the repertoire was profiled, and TCRdb retains in-frame clones only, with some absent. That table supplies the V and J calls and clone size; D and trimming were determined from the DNA. This table has about 150,000 clones, approximately 90% appearing once. This CDR3 contains 17 residues. V lost 1 base and J lost 6; bases outside the gene matches: 9. Germline CDR1 SGHAT, CDR2 FQNNGV.

The clonotype originates from a woman between 35 and 50 years old with acute or convalescent COVID-19. Sequences were obtained from peripheral blood. V is TRBV11-2 and J is TRBJ1-5; 10 nucleotides match TRBD1. CDR3 residues: CASSLASGQGVTQPQHF. The CDR3 nucleotides are TGTGCCAGCAGCTTAGCCTCCGGACAGGGGGTCACTCAGCCCCAGCATTTT.